This entry concerns a single T cell receptor (beta chain). Its target is unknown. Among the patients, aged 18 to 65, hyperthyroidism was newly diagnosed and had lasted under 2 months. Uncontrolled infections, other autoimmune diseases, pregnancy or lactation led to exclusion of patients. Orbital computed tomography, thyroid ultrasound, serum thyroxine and TRAb, and clinical symptoms together informed the diagnoses. This sample is drawn from a study of T cells in Graves' hyperthyroidism and ophthalmopathy. The ends were cut back, 3 bases at V and 5 bases at J, with 12 bases in the middle. The CDR3 covers 15 residues. CDR1 is KGHDR and CDR2 is SFDVKD in the germline V gene. The source material, RNA transcripts, was used to amplify TCR beta CDR3 regions. A first-round RT-PCR of the TCR CDR3 used the HTBI primer set. TCRdb re-called the multiplex PCR reads through MiXCR, storing one row per CDR3 protein. The table has about 560,000 distinct CDR3 sequences, roughly 46% seen once.

Study-wide findings and caveats: Blood also showed most of the thyroid clonotypes that were expanded above 0.001.

The V and J genes are TRBV24-1 and TRBJ1-4, with D perhaps matching TRBD1 (6 bases). The source is a woman between 18 and 30 years old with Graves' hyperthyroidism. The sample was peripheral blood or thyroid tissue (not recorded which). CDR3: CATSDPGDTNEKLFF. CDR3 in DNA: TGTGCCACCAGTGATCCAGGGGACACGAATGAAAAACTGTTTTTT.